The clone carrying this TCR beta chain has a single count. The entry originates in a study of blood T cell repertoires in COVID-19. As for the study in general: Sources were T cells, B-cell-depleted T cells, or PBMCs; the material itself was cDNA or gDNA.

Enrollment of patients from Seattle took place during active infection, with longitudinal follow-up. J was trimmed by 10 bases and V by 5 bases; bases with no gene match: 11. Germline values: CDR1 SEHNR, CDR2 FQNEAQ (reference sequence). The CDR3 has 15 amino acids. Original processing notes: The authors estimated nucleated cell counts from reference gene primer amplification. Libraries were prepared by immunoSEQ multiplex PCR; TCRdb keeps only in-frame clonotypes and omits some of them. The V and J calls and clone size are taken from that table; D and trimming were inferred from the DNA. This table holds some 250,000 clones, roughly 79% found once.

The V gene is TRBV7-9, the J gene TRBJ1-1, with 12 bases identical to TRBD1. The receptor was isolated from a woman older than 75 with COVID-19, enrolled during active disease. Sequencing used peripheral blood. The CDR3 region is CASSRGDRGRLAAFF. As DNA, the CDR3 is TGTGCCAGCAGCCGAGGGGACAGGGGGCGATTGGCAGCTTTCTTT.